A selection of T cell receptor beta chains follows, all from one sample in a study of blood T cells in healthy people across ages. Using its own MiXCR run on the 5' RACE reads, TCRdb lists one record per CDR3 protein. In the table there are around 400,000 distinct CDR3 sequences, about 55% of which are singletons. The specimen sequenced was blood. All receptors come from a man in his fifties or sixties in good health. Each CDR3 is given with its conserved first and last residue. A row's size may be missing; if present it is once, few, many or a size class.

cdr3_length	clone_size	v_call	j_call	cdr3_aa
14	NA	TRBV15	TRBJ1-2	CATSRDTGGNGYTF
17	NA	TRBV7-8	TRBJ2-1	CASSLVGGAGSRDEQFF
16	NA	TRBV7-6	TRBJ2-7	CASSLELAGGLGEQYF
18	NA	TRBV25-1	TRBJ2-4	CASSEAGLAGVGGNIQYF
11	NA	TRBV20-1	TRBJ2-7	CSARKQTEQYF
18	NA	TRBV21-1	TRBJ2-6	CASRKLAGDPSGANVLTF
14	NA	TRBV6-5	TRBJ1-1	CASSYRTGRREAFF
12	few	TRBV7-2	TRBJ2-4	CASRGGPGEQYF
13	NA	TRBV6-4	TRBJ2-7	CASSQQQGGEQYF
14	NA	TRBV20-1	TRBJ2-1	CSAVRPSGSGEQFF
14	few	TRBV12-3/TRBV12-4	TRBJ2-3	CASSRDWGADTQYF
12	NA	TRBV2	TRBJ2-5	CASTQVIGTQYF
11	NA	TRBV20-1	TRBJ2-1	CSARSVRPQFF
18	NA	TRBV4-2	TRBJ2-3	CASSQYAGLAGGLDTQYF
19	once	TRBV20-1	TRBJ2-1	CSARDNPASGNHFCNEQFF
13	NA	TRBV7-8	TRBJ2-1	CASRKLAGNEQFF
19	few	TRBV3-1	TRBJ2-6	CASSPSSGQRISGANVLTF
14	few	TRBV20-1	TRBJ2-1	CSARVSDSKHEQFF
14	many	TRBV11-2	TRBJ2-3	CASSSLRGAGTQYF
15	once	TRBV15	TRBJ1-5	CATSRDAGAGQPQHF
11	few	TRBV6-2/TRBV6-3	TRBJ1-2	CASEGQNGYTF
13	NA	TRBV27	TRBJ2-3	CASSFKGADTQYF
19	NA	TRBV12-3/TRBV12-4	TRBJ2-1	CASSEFGGGTSGGSNEQFF
13	NA	TRBV5-1	TRBJ2-7	CASSLGLRYEQYF
15	NA	TRBV10-3	TRBJ2-7	CVISIGLGGPYEQYF
14	NA	TRBV14	TRBJ2-1	CASSRRQGGGEQFF
13	few	TRBV7-2	TRBJ1-2	CASSLNTNYGYTF
15	NA	TRBV12-3/TRBV12-4	TRBJ2-5	CASSWTSGPRETQYF
15	NA	TRBV11-2	TRBJ2-5	CASSPGPAGGVEQYF
13	NA	TRBV7-2	TRBJ1-1	CASSNRVGTEAFF
14	few	TRBV7-9	TRBJ2-7	CASSSGLAVGEQYF
13	NA	TRBV29-1	TRBJ2-3	CSVGDRGADTQYF
16	NA	TRBV5-1	TRBJ2-1	CASSLAGGQGYNEQFF
13	NA	TRBV29-1	TRBJ2-5	CSVEDRVQETQYF
13	once	TRBV20-1	TRBJ1-1	CSARPVGVRRAFF
12	NA	TRBV25-1	TRBJ1-5	CASSQSGRPQHF
14	few	TRBV28	TRBJ2-1	CASSRLAGYNEQFF
15	NA	TRBV6-5	TRBJ2-1	CASRPKDRKGNEQFF
13	once	TRBV12-3/TRBV12-4	TRBJ2-2	CASTLRGPGELFF
13	many	TRBV7-2	TRBJ2-5	CASSAGAGETQYF
15	NA	TRBV20-1	TRBJ2-3	CSAQARGESTDTQYF
13	few	TRBV27	TRBJ2-3	CASSARPKNTQYF
16	NA	TRBV7-2	TRBJ2-3	CASSLGIGGGTDTQYF
14	NA	TRBV6-5	TRBJ1-6	CASSYGGPSSPLHF
14	NA	TRBV2	TRBJ1-2	CASSELQGGYGYTF
16	many	TRBV7-2	TRBJ2-3	CASSLRRGRGTDTQYF
10	few	TRBV6-6	TRBJ1-2	CASNNNGYTF
14	NA	TRBV5-1	TRBJ2-3	CASSVGTPRGTQYF
14	NA	TRBV6-1	TRBJ2-3	CASSEQLLEDTQYF
15	NA	TRBV20-1	TRBJ2-1	CSASYGRGGHNEQFF
13	NA	TRBV12-3/TRBV12-4	TRBJ1-2	CASSLGVGGGYTF
17	NA	TRBV5-4	TRBJ2-2	CASSPRANHANTGELFF
13	NA	TRBV20-1	TRBJ2-1	CSEPGQGADEQFF